One sample yielded the 17 T cell receptor beta chains listed below, sequenced in a study of long-term antiretroviral therapy in people with HIV. Assay version v3.0 of immunoSEQ was used, and it was run at survey level. Sequencing was performed with immunoSEQ multiplex PCR; in TCRdb, only in-frame clones are kept and a portion is missing. The profile shows about 24,000 clones, 87% of them singletons. The sequenced sample was unsorted PBMCs, obtained 1.8 years before starting antiretroviral therapy. The receptors stem from a man aged 50 to 60 with HIV.

This clone was recorded a few times. V and J are TRBV27 and TRBJ1-2; a weak D match, TRBD1 (6 bases). Germline lookup yields CDR1 MNHEY and CDR2 SMNVEV (reference sequence). The V end was cut by 7 bases, the J end by 8 bases, with 20 bases between. The CDR3 is 14 amino acids. The CDR3 spells CASTPRGGMEGYTF. The CDR3 DNA reads TGTGCCAGCACCCCTAGGGGGGGCATGGAGGGCTACACCTTC.

This clone was counted a single time. V usage is TRBV7-2 and J usage is TRBJ2-7; D is ambiguous. From germline, CDR1 is SGHTA and CDR2 FQGNSA. This CDR3 is built from 15 residues. Trimming pared 0 bases from V and 0 bases from J, leaving 9 bases between. CDR3 in amino acids: CASSLAAANSYEQYF. CDR3 bases: TGTGCCAGCAGCTTAGCAGCAGCTAACTCCTACGAGCAGTACTTC. Complete variable domain (other parts from reference TRBV7-2 and TRBJ2-7): GAGVSQSPSNKVTEKGKDVELRCDPISGHTALYWYRQSLGQGLEFLIYFQGNSAPDKSGLPSDRFSAERTGGSVSTLTIQRTQQEDSAVYLCASSLAAANSYEQYFGPGTRLTVT.

The sample holds one count of this clone. The chain carries TRBV5-6 and TRBJ1-3; 9 positions agree with TRBD1. V lost 4 bases, J lost 6 bases, and 8 bases stayed unmatched. Germline CDR1 is SGHDT and CDR2 is YYEEEE. The CDR3 loop spans 15 amino acids. The CDR3 spells CASSVPGTGLNTIYF. For the CDR3, the DNA is TGTGCCAGCAGCGTCCCCGGGACAGGGTTAAACACCATATATTTT.

The chain joins TRBV5-3 to TRBJ2-7; 7 bases agree with TRBD2. TRBV5-3 carries the ORF label, with uncertain function. V was clipped by 3 bases and J by 3 bases; unmatched bases: 9. CDR3 length: 15 residues. In DNA form, the CDR3 reads TGTGCCAGAAGCTGGGAGCGGGGAATATTCTACGAGCAGTACTTC. This translates into CARSWERGIFYEQYF.

This chain links TRBV28 with TRBJ1-4; D might be TRBD1 (5 bases). This CDR3 comprises 13 residues. Germline values: CDR1 MDHEN, CDR2 SYDVKM. Between the trimmed V and J ends, which lost 5 bases and 5 bases, there was a span of 9 bases. CDR3 in amino acids: CASSQQENEKLFF. The CDR3 DNA reads as TGTGCCAGCAGTCAACAGGAGAATGAAAAACTGTTTTTT.

The chain has TRBV2 and TRBJ2-1; tentative D call: TRBD2 (5 bases). V lost 6 bases and J lost 3, with 15 bases in between. Germline-derived CDR1 and CDR2 are SNHLY and FYNNEI. There are 15 residues in the CDR3. Here the CDR3 reads CASRTDGENYNEQFF. The CDR3 nucleotides are TGTGCCAGCAGGACGGACGGGGAGAACTACAATGAGCAGTTCTTC.

The chain joins TRBV30 to TRBJ2-1; D perhaps matches TRBD1 (5 bases). The CDR3 runs 16 residues. Between the trimmed V and J ends, which lost 4 bases and 5 bases, there was a span of 21 bases. Germline CDR1 GTSNPN, CDR2 SVGIG (reference sequence). CDR3 in DNA: TGTGCCTGGAAGAGTCCTAGGGCAGGGATCAACAATGAGCAGTTCTTC. It is translated as CAWKSPRAGINNEQFF.

The gene calls are TRBV30 and TRBJ1-3, with TRBD1 matching 8 bases. The V and J ends lost 4 bases and 4 bases, in that order; junction bases with no gene match: 3. The germline V gene has CDR1 GTSNPN and CDR2 SVGIG (reference sequence). CDR3 length: 13 amino acids. The CDR3 bases are TGTGCCTGGACAGGGGGCAGAGGAAACACCATATATTTT. It encodes CAWTGGRGNTIYF.

The chain employs TRBV5-1 and TRBJ2-1, with a possible D match to TRBD1 (5 bases). The CDR3 runs to 13 residues. Germline V gives CDR1 SGHRS, CDR2 YFSETQ. V lost 4 bases, J lost 5 bases, and 10 bases lay in between. CDR3 nucleotides: TGCGCCAGCAGCATAGGACACAACAATGAGCAGTTCTTC. As protein: CASSIGHNNEQFF.

V and J are TRBV5-1 and TRBJ2-3; 14 positions match TRBD2. V shed 3 bases, J shed 5 bases, and the junction held 5 bases outside the gene matches. In germline, CDR1 is SGHRS, CDR2 YFSETQ. This CDR3 has 16 residues. This CDR3 is CASSSTSGRAGDTQYF. Here the CDR3 DNA reads TGCGCCAGCAGCTCGACTAGCGGGAGGGCGGGAGATACGCAGTATTTT.

This clone was observed once. The chain combines TRBV2 with TRBJ2-4; D uncertain. This CDR3 has 11 amino acids. CDR1 and CDR2 (germline): SNHLY, FYNNEI. The ends were cut back, 6 bases at V and 5 bases at J, with 5 bases in the middle. This CDR3 is CASSPQNIQYF. CDR3 bases: TGTGCCAGCAGCCCACAAAACATTCAGTACTTC.

The chain employs TRBV4-3 and TRBJ2-3; tentatively, D is TRBD1 (8 bases). This CDR3 spans 16 amino acids. CDR1 LGHNA and CDR2 YSLEER come from the germline V gene. V dropped 1 base and J dropped 1 base, with 12 bases sitting between them. The CDR3 nucleotides read TGCGCCAGCAGCCAAGGACAGGGGAGGGGCACAGATACGCAGTATTTT. Translation: CASSQGQGRGTDTQYF.

The chain joins TRBV27 to TRBJ2-4; no definite D call. The CDR3 loop spans 15 amino acids. Trimming pared 5 bases from V and 0 bases from J, leaving 11 bases between. Germline V CDR1 and CDR2: MNHEY, SMNVEV (reference sequence). CDR3 coding DNA: TGTGCCAGCAGTCCACTAAGGGTAGCCAAAAACATTCAGTACTTC. This encodes CASSPLRVAKNIQYF.

The chain has TRBV2 and TRBJ1-3, with a possible D match to TRBD1 (6 bases). The CDR3 sequence is 20 residues long. Trimming stripped 4 bases from V and 2 bases from J, with 27 bases between. Germline CDR1 reads SNHLY; CDR2 reads FYNNEI. The CDR3 spells CASSVYFPGGGRGAGNTIYF. The CDR3 DNA reads TGTGCCAGCAGTGTATATTTTCCCGGGGGAGGCAGGGGCGCTGGAAACACCATATATTTT.

The rearrangement links TRBV2 to TRBJ1-4, with 8 nucleotides matching TRBD1. Per germline, CDR1 SNHLY and CDR2 FYNNEI. J was trimmed by 8 bases and V by 6 bases; bases with no gene match: 8. The CDR3 has 14 residues. The CDR3 sequence is CASSDRGFWEKLFF. DNA for the CDR3: TGTGCCAGCAGCGACAGGGGATTTTGGGAAAAACTGTTTTTT.

This clone occurred once. The V gene is TRBV6-5, the J gene TRBJ2-3, with 13 bases that match TRBD2. With 6 bases clipped from V and 8 bases from J, the junction kept 8 bases outside the gene matches. This CDR3 spans 15 amino acids. In germline, CDR1 is MNHEY, CDR2 SVGAGI. This chain's CDR3 is CASRILAGGAGTQYF. Here the CDR3 DNA reads TGTGCCAGCAGGATACTAGCGGGGGGGGCTGGTACGCAGTATTTT.

In this sample, this clone turned up a few times. V and J are TRBV30 and TRBJ1-2; no clear D. Germline V gene data show CDR1 as GTSNPN and CDR2 as SVGIG (reference sequence). V lost 4 bases to trimming and J lost 8 bases, with 11 bases between them. The CDR3 consists of 11 residues. CDR3 in DNA: TGTGCCTGGAATTTGCTGGACGGCTACACCTTC. This translates into CAWNLLDGYTF.